The present T cell receptor beta chain was sequenced within a study of shared clonotypes between healthy human individuals. Study conclusions and caveats: Across a handful of donors, naive CD4 shared around 5.1%, naive CD8 about 3.2%, memory CD4 more than 2%, memory CD8 around 0.42%.

Points on this clone: The target antigen is unknown.

Data came from immunoSEQ multiplex PCR; TCRdb stores just in-frame clones and leaves some out. The sample shows 2 million to 2.5 million clones, 85% to 95% of them seen only once. This sequence was found in a man between 18 and 35 years old in good health. Some clones in this sample may be carry-over from other donors' samples. The sequencing input was naive CD4+ T cells from PBMCs. As to subset: CD45RA+ positively selected.

CDR3 region: CASSYLRDSSKKLFF. The CDR3 DNA reads TGTGCCAGCAGTTACCTCCGGGACAGCAGTAAAAAACTGTTTTTT. This sequence joins TRBV7-9 and TRBJ1-4, with 7 bases that match TRBD1. Germline CDR1 SEHNR, CDR2 FQNEAQ (reference sequence). This CDR3 is 15 amino acids long. V trimming: 6 bases; J trimming: 9 bases; junction bases outside the gene matches: 13.